Below, 32 T cell receptor beta chains from the same sample are listed, as sequenced in a study of glioma-infiltrating T cells. Using RNA template, CDR3s of TCR alpha and beta were amplified with iRepertoire arm-PCR. TCRdb analysed the multiplex PCR reads with MiXCR anew, one entry per CDR3 protein. The sample gives around 350,000 distinct CDR3 sequences, more than 35% of which show up once; around 12% is in the top ten. Sequencing was carried out using glioma tissue, nonneoplastic brain tissue, or PBMCs (not recorded which). These receptors originate from a human donor with low-grade glioma or glioblastoma, undergoing nonglioma brain surgery, or in good health (not recorded which).

V is TRBV28 and J is TRBJ2-7; unclear D gene. The CDR3 length is 16 residues. The V end lost 4 bases, the J end lost 0 bases, and 16 bases lay between the germline ends. Germline assignment: CDR1 MDHEN and CDR2 SYDVKM. The CDR3 reads CASSSPATRSSYEQYF. CDR3 bases: TGTGCCAGCAGTTCCCCCGCGACGAGGAGCTCCTACGAGCAGTACTTC.

Regarding this clonotype: The junction differs from germline at one of its ends, possibly a read error. This rearrangement joins TRBV7-9 to TRBJ2-3; possibly TRBD1 for D (5 bases). Germline-derived CDR1 and CDR2 are SEHNR and FQNEAQ (reference sequence). The CDR3 is 15 residues long. The CDR3 loop is CASILWGVDTDTQYF. The CDR3 DNA reads as TGTGCCAGCATCCTATGGGGCGTAGACACAGATACTCAGTATTTT.

This clonotype has ten or more counts. V and J are TRBV6-2 or TRBV6-3 and TRBJ1-1; no clear D gene. The CDR3 is 11 amino acids. V lost 3 bases to trimming and J lost 4 bases, with 3 bases between them. The germline CDR1 and CDR2 sequences are MNHEY and SVGEGT. CDR3 nucleotides: TGTGCCAGCAGTTATTTCACTGAAGCTTTCTTT. It codes for CASSYFTEAFF.

Details on this clonotype: At one end the junction does not follow the germline gene, possibly because of a read error. The V and J genes are TRBV7-2 and TRBJ2-7; no reliable D call. The CDR3 covers 15 residues. CDR1 SGHTA and CDR2 FQGNSA come from the germline V gene. For the CDR3, the DNA is TGTGCCATCAGCTTAGCCGCCCAGAGCTCCTACGAGCAGTACTTC. Its protein is CAISLAAQSSYEQYF. Full variable domain (missing parts from reference TRBV7-2 and TRBJ2-7): GAGVSQSPSNKVTEKGKDVELRCDPISGHTALYWYRQSLGQGLEFLIYFQGNSAPDKSGLPSDRFSAERTGGSVSTLTIQRTQQEDSAVYLCAISLAAQSSYEQYFGPGTRLTVT.

This CDR3 reads CASSADTEYEQYF. In DNA, the CDR3 is TGCGCCAGCAGCGCCGATACAGAATACGAGCAGTACTTC. V gene TRBV5-1 combines with J gene TRBJ2-7, with no clear D. Trimming removed 4 bases at V and 4 bases at J, with 12 bases between. In germline, CDR1 is SGHRS, CDR2 YFSETQ. This CDR3 has 13 amino acids.

V gene TRBV28 combines with J gene TRBJ1-1; 8 positions agree with TRBD1. J lost 1 base, V lost 2 bases, and 6 bases had no gene match. In germline, CDR1 is MDHEN, CDR2 SYDVKM. The CDR3 runs to 16 residues. As DNA, the CDR3 is TGTGCCAGCAGTTTACCCGGGACAGGAGGGAACACTGAAGCTTTCTTT. This gives the protein CASSLPGTGGNTEAFF.

Only one count was recorded for this clonotype. The gene calls are TRBV19 and TRBJ2-1; TRBD2 might be the D (5 bases). Deletions cut 6 bases from V and 5 bases from J, with 14 bases between. Germline CDR1 is LNHDA and CDR2 is SQIVND (reference sequence). The CDR3 covers 14 residues. CDR3 residues: CASSIWSGDNEQFF. The CDR3 DNA reads as TGTGCCAGTAGCATTTGGTCCGGGGACAATGAGCAGTTCTTC.

This clonotype turned up a few times. The CDR3 region is CSARDTGTVWIQYF. DNA for the CDR3: TGCAGTGCTAGAGATACAGGGACCGTCTGGATTCAGTACTTC. The chain carries TRBV20-1 and TRBJ2-4, with D tentatively TRBD1 (6 bases). Trimming cost V 0 bases and J 10 bases, with 16 bases left between them. CDR3 length: 14 amino acids. Germline-derived CDR1 and CDR2 are DFQATT and SNEGSKA (reference sequence).

With respect to this clonotype: Sequence at one end of the junction differs from germline and may be a read error. CDR3 loop: CASSPRGGLQPQDF. Here the CDR3 DNA reads TGTGCCAGCTCACCACGGGGGGGCTTACAGCCCCAGGATTTT. The chain has TRBV18 and TRBJ1-5; tentative D call: TRBD1 (6 bases). CDR3 length equals 14 residues. Germline-derived CDR1 and CDR2 are KGHSH and LQKENI.

This clonotype was detected ten times or more. CDR3 sequence: CASTSLAGDGGTDTQYF. DNA of the CDR3: TGTGCCAGCACCTCACTAGCGGGAGACGGGGGCACAGATACGCAGTATTTT. This chain links TRBV27 with TRBJ2-3, with 11 bases matching TRBD2. The CDR3 has 17 residues. Germline V gene lookup returns CDR1 MNHEY and CDR2 SMNVEV (reference sequence). V shed 7 bases, J shed 1 base, and the junction held 10 bases outside the gene matches.

The rearrangement links TRBV19 to TRBJ1-1; TRBD1 matches at 9 bases. The J segment lost 4 bases and the V segment lost 6 bases, leaving 12 bases of the junction unmatched. Germline V gene lookup returns CDR1 LNHDA and CDR2 SQIVND (reference sequence). The CDR3 covers 16 residues. The CDR3 loop reads CASRIRDRVGGTEAFF. CDR3 bases: TGTGCCAGTAGAATCCGGGACAGGGTGGGAGGCACTGAAGCTTTCTTT.

V is TRBV6-5 and J is TRBJ2-1, with D uncertain. The germline V and J ends were trimmed by 6 bases and 8 bases, with 23 bases remaining between them. Germline CDR1 is MNHEY and CDR2 is SVGAGI. This CDR3 spans 16 amino acids. CDR3 sequence: CASSLRPSIEYDEQFF. In nucleotides, the CDR3 is TGTGCCAGCAGCTTGAGGCCCTCTATCGAATACGATGAGCAGTTCTTC.

The V and J genes are TRBV6-2 or TRBV6-3 and TRBJ1-2; 9 bases fit TRBD1. The V gene end was trimmed by 5 bases and the J gene end by 8 bases; junction bases not matched to a gene: 15. The length of the CDR3 is 16 residues. Germline CDR1 is MNHEY and CDR2 is SVGEGT. The CDR3 is CASSPNLLGQGRGYTF. As DNA, the CDR3 is TGTGCCAGCAGTCCTAATCTCTTGGGACAGGGAAGAGGCTACACCTTC.

This clonotype was counted at least ten times. The J gene is TRBJ2-1, the V gene TRBV15, with D tentatively TRBD2 (6 bases). The V gene lost 2 bases and the J gene lost 8 bases, with 10 bases spanning the gap. Per the germline V gene, CDR1 is LNHNV and CDR2 is YYDKDF (reference sequence). This CDR3 comprises 13 residues. CDR3 coding DNA: TGTGCCACCAGCAGAACCCGACTAGATGAGCAGTTCTTC. Its translation is CATSRTRLDEQFF.

This clonotype has more than one count but fewer than ten. This sequence joins TRBV28 and TRBJ2-1; perhaps TRBD2 as D (6 bases). The ends were cut back, 8 bases at V and 2 bases at J, with 13 bases in the middle. This CDR3 region has 14 residues. Per germline, CDR1 MDHEN and CDR2 SYDVKM. CDR3 region: CASGGGGTYNEQFF. The CDR3 DNA reads TGTGCCAGCGGGGGAGGTGGGACCTACAATGAGCAGTTCTTC.

This clonotype was seen many times. The chain couples TRBV28 to TRBJ1-2; 8 bases agree with TRBD1. The CDR3 extends over 14 amino acids. V shed 4 bases and J 3 bases; nucleotides not matched to a gene: 4. Germline CDR1 reads MDHEN; CDR2 reads SYDVKM. As DNA, the CDR3 is TGTGCCAGCAGTTCCAGGGGGCGCGACTATGGCTACACCTTC. Protein product: CASSSRGRDYGYTF.

Remarks on this clonotype: This may come from a read error, since a much larger clone is one base off. The chain couples TRBV27 to TRBJ2-1, with 8 bases aligning to TRBD2. V trimming: 6 bases; J trimming: 10 bases; junction bases outside the gene matches: 11. The germline gives CDR1 MNHEY, CDR2 SMNVEV (reference sequence). CDR3 length equals 14 residues. The CDR3: CASSRTSKNYEQFF. The CDR3 nucleotides read TGTGCCAGCAGCCGGACTAGCAAGAATTACGAGCAGTTCTTC.

This clonotype was recorded many times. V and J are TRBV6-1 and TRBJ2-7; the match to TRBD1 covers 10 bases. CDR1 is MNHNS, CDR2 SASEGT, per germline. V was clipped by 5 bases and J by 6 bases; unmatched bases: 10. The CDR3 runs 15 residues. Written as DNA, the CDR3 is TGTGCCAGCAGTTGGTCGGGACAGGGGATGTCCGAGCAGTACTTC. It specifies CASSWSGQGMSEQYF.

This clonotype was seen only a few times. The chain is built from TRBV11-2 and TRBJ2-2; D ambiguous. CDR1 is SGHAT, CDR2 FQNNGV, per germline. This CDR3 region has 15 residues. V was trimmed by 8 bases and J by 0 bases, leaving 13 bases between them. The CDR3 is CASLGVWPNTGELFF. CDR3 coding DNA: TGTGCCAGCCTTGGTGTATGGCCGAACACCGGGGAGCTGTTTTTT.

This clonotype was detected many times. The chain joins TRBV20-1 to TRBJ1-1; no reliable D call. This CDR3 contains 14 residues. Germline CDR1 reads DFQATT; CDR2 reads SNEGSKA (reference sequence). Trimming cost V 3 bases and J 2 bases, with 13 bases left between them. CDR3 protein: CSASLGSVNTEAFF. CDR3 DNA: TGCAGTGCTAGCCTAGGGTCGGTCAACACTGAAGCTTTCTTT.

CDR3 coding DNA: TGTGCCAGCAGCTTAATGCCTAGCGGCACAGATACGCAGTATTTT. This translates into CASSLMPSGTDTQYF. The genes are TRBV7-2 and TRBJ2-3; maybe TRBD2 (6 bases). The CDR3 consists of 15 residues. Germline V gives CDR1 SGHTA, CDR2 FQGNSA. Trimming took 2 bases from V and 1 from J, leaving 10 bases between them. Looking up the rest from reference TRBV7-2 and TRBJ2-3 gives the full variable domain: GAGVSQSPSNKVTEKGKDVELRCDPISGHTALYWYRQSLGQGLEFLIYFQGNSAPDKSGLPSDRFSAERTGGSVSTLTIQRTQQEDSAVYLCASSLMPSGTDTQYFGPGTRLTVL.

Concerning this clonotype itself: Since a much larger clone is just one base distant, this may be a read error. The gene calls are TRBV28 and TRBJ1-2; D possibly corresponds to TRBD1 (5 bases). The CDR3 loop spans 15 amino acids. With 6 bases removed from V and 4 bases from J, the gap between germline ends came to 18 bases. Germline values: CDR1 MDHEN, CDR2 SYDVKM. The CDR3 sequence: CASSPPGAQGYGYTF. Written as DNA, the CDR3 is TGTGCCAGCAGCCCACCCGGGGCGCAGGGCTATGGCTACACCTTC.

The gene calls are TRBV4-2 and TRBJ1-5; tentatively, D is TRBD1 (5 bases). Germline lookup yields CDR1 LGHNA and CDR2 YNFKEQ. This CDR3 spans 12 amino acids. V was trimmed by 6 bases and J by 6 bases, leaving 9 bases between them. The CDR3 protein is CASSDRFQPQHF. Written as DNA, the CDR3 is TGTGCCAGCAGTGACAGATTTCAGCCCCAGCATTTT.

The chain uses TRBV20-1 and TRBJ2-7, with 9 nucleotides matching TRBD1. The CDR3 extends over 13 amino acids. J lost 2 bases, V lost 3 bases, and 2 bases had no gene match. The V gene's germline CDR1 is DFQATT and CDR2 SNEGSKA (reference sequence). The CDR3 bases are TGCAGTGCTAGGACAGGGGGTACCTACGAGCAGTACTTC. It encodes CSARTGGTYEQYF.

This clonotype was seen repeatedly, ten times or more. V and J are TRBV6-1 and TRBJ1-1; the D is unclear. This CDR3 has 15 amino acids. V was clipped by 6 bases and J by 3 bases, with 17 bases between them. The germline V gene encodes CDR1 MNHNS and CDR2 SASEGT. The CDR3 DNA reads as TGTGCCAGCAGCCCTCCGGAGGGCCCCTACACTGAAGCTTTCTTT. It codes for CASSPPEGPYTEAFF.

The gene calls are TRBV20-1 and TRBJ1-5, with D maybe TRBD1 (5 bases). Germline V gives CDR1 DFQATT, CDR2 SNEGSKA (reference sequence). V was shortened by 0 bases and J by 0 bases, with 18 bases between the two germline ends. This CDR3 contains 18 residues. CDR3 in DNA: TGCAGTGCTAGAGATCGCAGGGCGCTTCTGGTTAGCAATCAGCCCCAGCATTTT. Translation: CSARDRRALLVSNQPQHF.

The chain links TRBV2 to TRBJ2-7; tentatively, D is TRBD2 (5 bases). V was pared by 8 bases and J by 4 bases, with 9 bases between. This CDR3 has 11 amino acids. Germline CDR1 is SNHLY and CDR2 is FYNNEI. The CDR3 spells CASGELYEQYF. In DNA, the CDR3 is TGTGCCAGCGGGGAGCTATACGAGCAGTACTTC.

Points on this clonotype: At one end, the junction sequence differs from germline, possibly due to a read error. The chain has TRBV2 and TRBJ2-1; D might be TRBD1 (6 bases). Germline values: CDR1 SNHLY, CDR2 FYNNEI. CDR3 size: 17 residues. The CDR3 protein is CASSEMGPGTTYNKQFF. The DNA of the CDR3 is TGTGCCAGCAGTGAGATGGGCCCCGGGACAACTTACAATAAGCAGTTCTTC.

This clonotype was detected once. This chain links TRBV4-3 with TRBJ2-5; D ambiguous. Germline values: CDR1 LGHNA, CDR2 YSLEER. The CDR3 loop spans 15 amino acids. Trimming removed 1 base at V and 4 bases at J, with 13 bases between. CDR3 in amino acids: CASSQAPTGPETQYF. The CDR3 DNA reads TGCGCCAGCAGCCAAGCCCCGACTGGTCCAGAGACCCAGTACTTC.

This clonotype was picked up a small number of times. V and J are TRBV4-3 and TRBJ1-1, with 8 bases lining up with TRBD1. Looked up from germline, CDR1 is LGHNA and CDR2 is YSLEER. The V gene end was trimmed by 4 bases and the J gene end by 12 bases; junction bases not matched to a gene: 4. The CDR3 contains 11 residues. DNA of the CDR3: TGCGCCAGCAGCCGGACAGGGAGATCTTTCTTT. This translates into CASSRTGRSFF.

The chain combines TRBV2 with TRBJ1-6; D remains ambiguous. CDR3 length: 13 residues. Germline V CDR1 and CDR2: SNHLY, FYNNEI. With 6 bases removed from V and 10 bases from J, the gap between germline ends came to 13 bases. The CDR3 DNA is TGTGCCAGCAGCTTCTTATGTGTCTCACCCCTCCACTTT. Its translation: CASSFLCVSPLHF.

In regard to this clonotype: A much larger clonotype is one base distant, so this may be a read error. V usage is TRBV6-5 and J usage is TRBJ2-7, with D uncertain. The CDR3 spans 14 residues. Germline CDR1 and CDR2: MNHEY and SVGAGI. The DNA of the CDR3 is TGTGCCAGCAGTTATGGACCGCGATACCCCGAGCAGAACTTC. Its protein product is CASSYGPRYPEQNF.